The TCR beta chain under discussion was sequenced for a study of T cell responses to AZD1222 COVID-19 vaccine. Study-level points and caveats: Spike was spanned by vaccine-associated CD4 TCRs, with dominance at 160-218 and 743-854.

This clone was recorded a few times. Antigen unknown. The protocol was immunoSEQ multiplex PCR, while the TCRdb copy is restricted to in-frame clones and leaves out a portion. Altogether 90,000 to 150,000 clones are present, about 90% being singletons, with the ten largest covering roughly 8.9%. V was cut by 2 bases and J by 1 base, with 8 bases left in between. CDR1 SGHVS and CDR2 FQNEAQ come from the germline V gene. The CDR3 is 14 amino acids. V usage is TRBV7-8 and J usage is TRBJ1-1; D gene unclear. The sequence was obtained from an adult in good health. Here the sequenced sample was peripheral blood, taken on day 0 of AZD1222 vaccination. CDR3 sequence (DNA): TGTGCCAGCAGCTTAACCCCCGGGAACACTGAAGCTTTCTTT. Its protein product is CASSLTPGNTEAFF.